This T cell receptor beta chain came from a study of blood T cell repertoires in COVID-19. Looking at the study overall: COVID-19 samples, acute and convalescent, were from the United States, Italy and Spain. Sources were T cells, B-cell-depleted T cells, or PBMCs; the material itself was cDNA or gDNA.

Original handling: Amplification of reference gene primers provided the estimated nucleated cell counts. TCRdb keeps only in-frame clones here, not all; method: immunoSEQ multiplex PCR. V and J calls and clone size are those listed in that table; D and trimming were worked out from the DNA. The repertoire has about 100,000 clones, roughly 79% of them found once; the top ten carry less than 35%. Specimen: peripheral blood. The source is a man aged 65-85 years with active or convalescent COVID-19.

The DNA for the CDR3 is TGTGCCAGCAGCTTAGCGGAGACAGAGAATCAGCCCCAGCATTTT. Its translation: CASSLAETENQPQHF. The chain uses TRBV7-9 and TRBJ1-5, with a weak D call TRBD1 (5 bases). Germline V gives CDR1 SEHNR, CDR2 FQNEAQ (reference sequence). The CDR3 covers 15 residues. V lost 0 bases and J 4 bases, leaving 10 bases between the germline ends.